The T cell receptor beta chain described here comes from a study of early T cells in non-severe SARS-CoV-2 infection. Study-wide background: The chains were unpaired, and the sequenced material was bulk RNA from unsorted whole blood. Study outcomes and limitations: Anti-spike CD8 specificities were favored by VDJdb matching, whose results missed private and CD4 specificities.

The table lists this clonotype with a few counts. Antigen: not known. This CDR3 contains 15 residues. The germline CDR1 and CDR2 sequences are SNHLY and FYNNEI. V lost 4 bases and J lost 10; bases outside the gene matches: 8. Individually, cDNA molecules had unique molecular identifiers attached to them. TCRdb re-derived calls from the 5' RACE reads in MiXCR, one entry per CDR3 protein. The sample carries 100,000 or so distinct CDR3 sequences, roughly 15% recorded once. Sequenced material: whole blood, taken at baseline. The source of this sequence is an adult who was a healthcare worker with PCR-confirmed SARS-CoV-2 infection or an uninfected control (not recorded which). This sequence joins TRBV2 and TRBJ1-6; TRBD1 matches at 9 bases. The CDR3 reads CASSALGQGGSPLHF. For the CDR3, the DNA is TGTGCCAGCAGTGCCCTGGGACAGGGTGGATCACCCCTCCACTTT. Full variable domain (remainder filled in from reference TRBV2 and TRBJ1-6): EPEVTQTPSHQVTQMGQEVILRCVPISNHLYFYWYRQILGQKVEFLVSFYNNEISEKSEIFDDQFSVERPDGSNFTLKIRSTKLEDSAMYFCASSALGQGGSPLHFGNGTRLTVT.